This T cell receptor beta chain was profiled in a study of metastatic and nonmetastatic thyroid tumors. In its sample, this clone is large. This sample includes further DNA sequences coding for the same CDR3. Through MiXCR, TCRdb re-clonotyped the PCR reads. The repertoire consists of 4,500 to 5,000 clones, with roughly 18% occurring once and the leading ten covering 16%. Deletions cut 6 bases from V and 4 bases from J, with 10 bases between. The germline V gene encodes CDR1 MDHEN and CDR2 SYDVKM. This CDR3 comprises 12 residues. Every patient underwent thyroid surgery untreated. J is TRBJ2-7 and V is TRBV28; tentatively, D is TRBD1 (5 bases). Sequenced sample: adjacent normal tissue. The receptor comes from a female donor with papillary thyroid cancer or a benign thyroid nodule (not recorded which). Some clones in this sample may be carry-over from other donors' samples. This CDR3 is CASRKTVYEQYF. CDR3 nucleotides: TGTGCCAGCAGAAAGACAGTGTACGAGCAGTACTTC. Full variable domain (missing parts from reference TRBV28 and TRBJ2-7): DVKVTQSSRYLVKRTGEKVFLECVQDMDHENMFWYRQDPGLGLRLIYFSYDVKMKEKGDIPEGYSVSREKKERFSLILESASTNQTSMYLCASRKTVYEQYFGPGTRLTVT.